The 24 T cell receptor beta chains given below trace back to one sample, sequenced in a study of shared T cell receptors in the human thymus. The table came from immunoSEQ multiplex PCR; TCRdb's copy has only in-frame clones and leaves some out. Of about 660,000 clones listed, 87% are singletons. The same specimen was also included in a second study, on human thymus T cells.

The sample consisted of thymocytes. All receptors come from a boy younger than two with a congenital heart defect.

This clone was observed once. At one boundary the junction diverges from the germline segment, which might be a read error. The chain recombines TRBV11-2 with TRBJ2-7; 7 nucleotides match TRBD2. CDR3 length equals 11 residues. Germline CDR1 SGHAT, CDR2 FQNNGV. CDR3 bases: TGTGCCAGCAGCTCCTACGGGACTACCAATTTC. Its protein is CASSSYGTTNF.

This rearrangement joins TRBV10-2 to TRBJ2-7; perhaps TRBD2 as D (6 bases). This CDR3 region has 11 residues. V was shortened by 11 bases and J by 6 bases, with 14 bases between the two germline ends. Germline V gene data show CDR1 as WSHSY and CDR2 as SAAADI. CDR3 residues: CAALWRGEQYF. The CDR3 nucleotides are TGCGCCGCCCTATGGAGGGGCGAGCAGTACTTC.

The rearrangement joins TRBV4-3 to TRBJ2-5; TRBD2 aligns across 9 bases. Germline trimming cut 0 bases from V and 7 bases from J; bases unmatched to any gene: 12. Germline values: CDR1 LGHNA, CDR2 YSLEER. This CDR3 has 17 amino acids. CDR3 sequence reads: CASSQEGGSGGGGTQYF. The CDR3 coding sequence is TGCGCCAGCAGCCAAGAAGGCGGTAGCGGGGGCGGTGGGACCCAGTACTTC.

The chain carries TRBV6-6 and TRBJ1-5, with D possibly matching TRBD1 (5 bases). In germline, CDR1 is MNHNY, CDR2 SVGAGI (reference sequence). V lost 2 bases and J 3 bases, leaving 14 bases between the germline ends. The CDR3 is made up of 16 amino acids. This CDR3 reads CASSYTEGRINQPQHF. CDR3 DNA sequence: TGTGCCAGCAGTTACACGGAGGGACGGATCAATCAGCCCCAGCATTTT.

In its sample, this clone was seen once. The CDR3 DNA follows: TGTGCCAGCAGTTACTCGAGAAGCAGGGATTACAATGAGCAGTTCTTC. It translates to CASSYSRSRDYNEQFF. The rearrangement links TRBV6-5 to TRBJ2-1; tentatively, D is TRBD1 (5 bases). The CDR3 contains 16 residues. Looked up from germline, CDR1 is MNHEY and CDR2 is SVGAGI. V was cut by 0 bases and J by 4 bases, with 13 bases left in between.

The CDR3 region is CASSWGTGGPEAFF. The CDR3 coding sequence is TGTGCCAGCAGCTGGGGAACAGGGGGCCCTGAAGCTTTCTTT. The chain joins TRBV5-6 to TRBJ1-1; 9 bases agree with TRBD1. The CDR3 sequence is 14 residues long. V lost 3 bases, J lost 6 bases, and 6 bases stayed unmatched. Germline CDR1 SGHDT, CDR2 YYEEEE.

V gene TRBV11-2 combines with J gene TRBJ1-1; a weak D match, TRBD1 (5 bases). V shed 3 bases and J shed 0 bases, with 11 bases lying between them. CDR1 SGHAT and CDR2 FQNNGV come from the germline V gene. The CDR3 loop spans 15 amino acids. CDR3 sequence reads: CASSFDYRMNTEAFF. The CDR3 region has the DNA TGTGCCAGCAGCTTCGATTACAGGATGAACACTGAAGCTTTCTTT.

The rearrangement links TRBV10-3 to TRBJ2-5, with 10 bases fitting TRBD2. CDR3 length: 15 amino acids. Looked up from germline, CDR1 is ENHRY and CDR2 is SYGVKD. The V and J ends lost 3 bases and 7 bases, in that order; junction bases with no gene match: 8. CDR3 DNA sequence: TGTGCCATCAGTGAATCTAGCGGGGGCCCTGGGACCCAGTACTTC. This translates into CAISESSGGPGTQYF.

This chain uses TRBV5-6 with TRBJ1-1, with D tentatively TRBD1 (5 bases). The germline CDR1 and CDR2 sequences are SGHDT and YYEEEE. There are 12 residues in the CDR3. The V end was cut by 2 bases, the J end by 8 bases, with 10 bases between. As DNA, the CDR3 is TGTGCCAGCAGCTTCATCCCAGGGGAAGCTTTCTTT. Amino acids: CASSFIPGEAFF. The full variable domain, completed using reference TRBV5-6 and TRBJ1-1, is DAGVTQSPTHLIKTRGQQVTLRCSPKSGHDTVSWYQQALGQGPQFIFQYYEEEERQRGNFPDRFSGHQFPNYSSELNVNALLLGDSALYLCASSFIPGEAFFGQGTRLTVV.

This clone was seen more than once but under ten times. The V and J genes are TRBV7-2 and TRBJ1-2; D is ambiguous. This CDR3 is built from 13 residues. Germline CDR1 is SGHTA and CDR2 is FQGNSA. V lost 1 base to trimming and J lost 8 bases, with 11 bases between them. The DNA of the CDR3 is TGTGCCAGCAGCTTAGTGGGGTGGGAGGGCTACACCTTC. Its translation: CASSLVGWEGYTF.

V and J are TRBV6-6 and TRBJ1-2, with no clear D. CDR1 is MNHNY, CDR2 SVGAGI, per germline (reference sequence). The CDR3 totals 13 residues. V was trimmed by 7 bases and J by 3 bases, leaving 12 bases between them. This chain's CDR3 is CASNGGKDYGYTF. In nucleotides, the CDR3 is TGTGCCAGCAACGGAGGGAAGGACTATGGCTACACCTTC.

This chain links TRBV27 with TRBJ2-7; unclear D gene. V was trimmed by 0 bases and J by 2 bases, leaving 14 bases between them. The CDR3 runs to 16 residues. Germline assignment: CDR1 MNHEY and CDR2 SMNVEV (reference sequence). CDR3 bases: TGTGCCAGCAGTTTATCCCCAGGAAAGAACCCCTACGAGCAGTACTTC. Translated: CASSLSPGKNPYEQYF.

The V gene is TRBV4-1, the J gene TRBJ1-6, with 9 bases identical to TRBD1. Per the germline V gene, CDR1 is MGHRA and CDR2 is YSYEKL. With V trimmed by 1 base and J by 0 bases, 10 bases remained unmatched. This CDR3 comprises 20 residues. CDR3 sequence: CASSQVPIDRGISYNSPLHF. The DNA for the CDR3 is TGCGCCAGCAGCCAAGTGCCAATAGACAGGGGGATCTCCTATAATTCACCCCTCCACTTT.

Details on this clone: One end of the junction varies from germline; a read error may be responsible. The CDR3 here is CASSRGQGMDSGNTICF. The CDR3 coding sequence is TGCGCCAGCAGTCGGGGACAGGGAATGGATTCTGGAAACACCATATGTTTT. The chain links TRBV5-1 to TRBJ1-3; 9 bases are a match to TRBD1. The CDR3 extends over 17 amino acids. Germline V gene lookup returns CDR1 SGHRS and CDR2 YFSETQ.

The table lists this clone with a count of one. The gene calls are TRBV2 and TRBJ2-1; D ambiguous. Per the germline V gene, CDR1 is SNHLY and CDR2 is FYNNEI. Trimming left V 8 bases short and J 0 bases short, with 8 bases between. This CDR3 is built from 13 residues. Here the CDR3 reads CASLWSSYNEQFF. CDR3 sequence (DNA): TGTGCCAGCTTGTGGAGCTCCTACAATGAGCAGTTCTTC. The full variable domain, rest sourced from reference TRBV2 and TRBJ2-1, is EPEVTQTPSHQVTQMGQEVILRCVPISNHLYFYWYRQILGQKVEFLVSFYNNEISEKSEIFDDQFSVERPDGSNFTLKIRSTKLEDSAMYFCASLWSSYNEQFFGPGTRLTVL.

The rearrangement uses TRBV28 and TRBJ1-3, with D possibly matching TRBD1 (5 bases). The CDR3 loop spans 11 amino acids. Germline V gene lookup returns CDR1 MDHEN and CDR2 SYDVKM. Trimming took 6 bases from V and 12 from J, leaving 12 bases between them. Here the CDR3 reads CASSSRAFIYF. Written as DNA, the CDR3 is TGTGCCAGCAGCAGCAGGGCATTCATATATTTT.

The chain carries TRBV30 and TRBJ2-7; 7 positions agree with TRBD2. Germline V gene sequence: CDR1 GTSNPN, CDR2 SVGIG (reference sequence). The length of the CDR3 is 16 residues. V was pared by 3 bases and J by 0 bases, with 11 bases of the junction left unmatched. The CDR3 DNA is TGTGCCTGGAGAGCCCCTAGCGGCGAGAGCTCCTACGAGCAGTACTTC. The encoded protein is CAWRAPSGESSYEQYF.

The chain combines TRBV4-1 with TRBJ1-5; 7 nucleotides align to TRBD1. Germline V CDR1 and CDR2: MGHRA, YSYEKL. V dropped 0 bases and J dropped 2; count of bases not matched to a gene: 4. This CDR3 is 16 amino acids long. CDR3 coding DNA: TGCGCCAGCAGCCAAGAGGGCGACAGGGGCAATCAGCCCCAGCATTTT. This gives the protein CASSQEGDRGNQPQHF.

The chain links TRBV9 to TRBJ1-2, with 11 bases aligning to TRBD1. The V gene end was trimmed by 0 bases and the J gene end by 1 base; junction bases not matched to a gene: 5. Germline V gene lookup returns CDR1 SGDLS and CDR2 YYNGEE. The CDR3 spans 17 residues. In DNA form, the CDR3 reads TGTGCCAGCAGCGTAGGGACAGGGGGCCCTCATAACTATGGCTACACCTTC. This encodes CASSVGTGGPHNYGYTF.

The CDR3 loop reads CASSLGTGGRETQYF. The DNA of the CDR3 is TGCGCCAGCAGCTTGGGTACGGGTGGGAGAGAGACCCAGTACTTC. The chain has TRBV5-1 and TRBJ2-5; TRBD2 is a possible D gene (5 bases). The germline CDR1 and CDR2 sequences are SGHRS and YFSETQ. The V end lost 0 bases, the J end lost 4 bases, and 13 bases lay between the germline ends. This CDR3 is 15 amino acids long.

The chain is built from TRBV6-6 and TRBJ1-4; no definite D call. The CDR3 loop spans 15 amino acids. The germline CDR1 and CDR2 sequences are MNHNY and SVGAGI (reference sequence). Trimming stripped 6 bases from V and 6 bases from J, with 17 bases between. CDR3 sequence reads: CASSNHHSVDEKLFF. CDR3 bases: TGTGCCAGCAGCAACCACCATAGCGTTGATGAAAAACTGTTTTTT.

This chain joins TRBV28 and TRBJ2-5, with 10 bases identical to TRBD1. Per germline, CDR1 MDHEN and CDR2 SYDVKM. The CDR3 length is 14 residues. Trimming took 10 bases from V and 5 from J; bases not matched to a gene: 10. CDR3 sequence reads: CAIDRDRGGETQYF. The CDR3 DNA follows: TGTGCCATAGACAGGGACAGGGGTGGGGAGACCCAGTACTTC.

The rearrangement uses TRBV4-3 and TRBJ1-4; a weak D match, TRBD1 (5 bases). The CDR3 runs 16 residues. Trimming cost V 1 base and J 4 bases, with 13 bases left between them. The V gene's germline CDR1 is LGHNA and CDR2 YSLEER. In nucleotides, the CDR3 is TGCGCCAGCAGCCAAGTATCGACAGAATATAATGAAAAACTGTTTTTT. Protein: CASSQVSTEYNEKLFF.

The CDR3, as DNA: TGTGCCAGCAGCTTGGGACAGGGAAGCACAGATACGCAGTATTTT. This sequence encodes CASSLGQGSTDTQYF. The chain uses TRBV5-4 and TRBJ2-3, with 7 bases matching TRBD1. V lost 0 bases and J lost 0; bases outside the gene matches: 1. CDR3 length: 15 amino acids. Germline V gene data show CDR1 as SGHNT and CDR2 as YYREEE (reference sequence). Variable domain in full (rest from reference TRBV5-4 and TRBJ2-3): ETGVTQSPTHLIKTRGQQVTLRCSSQSGHNTVSWYQQALGQGPQFIFQYYREEENGRGNFPPRFSGLQFPNYSSELNVNALELDDSALYLCASSLGQGSTDTQYFGPGTRLTVL.